These T cell receptor beta chains were read from a single sample in a study of Ad26.COV2.S vaccination and SARS-CoV-2 variants. Produced via immunoSEQ multiplex PCR; TCRdb's table is partial and in-frame only. The profile shows about 680,000 clones, around 89% of them singletons. The specimen was peripheral blood, collected in a trial of Ad26.COV2.S vaccine versus placebo. Source of these receptors: a person aged 18-65 years who received the Ad26.COV2.S COVID-19 vaccine or a placebo. The CDR3 runs from the conserved cysteine through the conserved F or W. The order of the fields is J gene, V gene, D gene, clone size, CDR3 protein. The D gene is left open where the match is weak. Clone size is shown for a subset of rows, as once, few, many or a class of expanded clone.

J: TRBJ2-5
V: TRBV5-1
D: NA
size: NA
CDR3: CASSLWTEQETQYF

J: TRBJ2-5
V: TRBV7-9
D: TRBD2
size: once
CDR3: CASGGGETQYF

J: TRBJ2-1
V: TRBV5-6
D: TRBD2
size: once
CDR3: CASSPQLAGGIYNEQFF

J: TRBJ1-5
V: TRBV19
D: TRBD1
size: NA
CDR3: CASSSGQNQPQHF

J: TRBJ1-2
V: TRBV7-9
D: TRBD1
size: NA
CDR3: CASSPRQGVPLPYGYTF

J: TRBJ1-5
V: TRBV19
D: NA
size: once
CDR3: CASSTLKSQPQHF

J: TRBJ2-2
V: TRBV2
D: NA
size: NA
CDR3: CASRTTGELFF

J: TRBJ2-7
V: TRBV4-3
D: NA
size: once
CDR3: CASSQAQGGPYEQYF

J: TRBJ2-3
V: TRBV12-5
D: NA
size: NA
CDR3: CASGRGRGSTDTQYF

J: TRBJ1-1
V: TRBV2
D: NA
size: NA
CDR3: CASSDHTEAFF

J: TRBJ2-6
V: TRBV2
D: TRBD1
size: NA
CDR3: CASSGQGSGANVLTF

J: TRBJ2-1
V: TRBV2
D: TRBD1
size: NA
CDR3: CASSERGQGFNEQFF

J: TRBJ2-5
V: TRBV5-1
D: NA
size: NA
CDR3: CASSASGTGETQYF

J: TRBJ1-2
V: TRBV14
D: NA
size: NA
CDR3: CASSQDRGYGYTF

J: TRBJ2-7
V: TRBV18
D: TRBD2
size: NA
CDR3: CASSQGLAVTYEQYF

J: TRBJ1-5
V: TRBV12-3/TRBV12-4
D: NA
size: NA
CDR3: CASSWGMNQPQHF

J: TRBJ2-3
V: TRBV28
D: NA
size: NA
CDR3: CASSSGLGADTQYF

J: TRBJ1-5
V: TRBV2
D: TRBD1
size: NA
CDR3: CASLLRQGGDQPQHF

J: TRBJ2-7
V: TRBV2
D: TRBD2
size: once
CDR3: CASSAAGGYEQYF

J: TRBJ2-1
V: TRBV7-2
D: NA
size: NA
CDR3: CASSLRGGWDEQFF

J: TRBJ1-5
V: TRBV5-8
D: NA
size: NA
CDR3: CASSRQDNQPQHF

J: TRBJ2-7
V: TRBV6-1
D: NA
size: few
CDR3: CASSEALGSTLTYEQYF

J: TRBJ2-1
V: TRBV5-1
D: NA
size: once
CDR3: CASRLTQGTYNEQFF

J: TRBJ1-2
V: TRBV2
D: NA
size: NA
CDR3: CASSEGTDYGYTF

J: TRBJ2-3
V: TRBV6-1
D: TRBD2
size: NA
CDR3: CASSENEREDGGDTQYF

J: TRBJ2-2
V: TRBV5-1
D: NA
size: NA
CDR3: CASSLLGTQGLAGELFF

J: TRBJ1-1
V: TRBV6-5
D: NA
size: NA
CDR3: CASSRLTIRGAEAFF

J: TRBJ2-2
V: TRBV27
D: TRBD2
size: NA
CDR3: CASSFRLAGANTGELFF

J: TRBJ2-7
V: TRBV7-8
D: TRBD2
size: once
CDR3: CASSLSSGTYEQYF

J: TRBJ1-4
V: TRBV11-2
D: TRBD1
size: NA
CDR3: CASSSPQGAGKEKLFF

J: TRBJ2-3
V: TRBV11-2
D: NA
size: NA
CDR3: CASSYRGGSTDTQYF

J: TRBJ2-3
V: TRBV13
D: NA
size: NA
CDR3: CASLVWGTDTQYF

J: TRBJ1-1
V: TRBV6-5
D: TRBD1
size: NA
CDR3: CASSWQGVGTEAFF

J: TRBJ1-2
V: TRBV2
D: NA
size: NA
CDR3: CASSERWGRGAEGYTF

J: TRBJ2-1
V: TRBV11-3
D: NA
size: NA
CDR3: CASSSQPGSYNEQFF

J: TRBJ2-3
V: TRBV27
D: TRBD2
size: NA
CDR3: CASSPRLAGGPSSTDTQYF

J: TRBJ2-3
V: TRBV25-1
D: NA
size: once
CDR3: CASSAVAGTDTQYF

J: TRBJ1-4
V: TRBV6-6
D: TRBD1
size: NA
CDR3: CASSSLRGATNEKLFF

J: TRBJ1-2
V: TRBV5-1
D: NA
size: once
CDR3: CASSLEEGRGNYGYTF

J: TRBJ2-3
V: TRBV9
D: NA
size: NA
CDR3: CASSVDVVATDTQYF

J: TRBJ1-2
V: TRBV25-1
D: NA
size: NA
CDR3: CASTPDPPGGYTF

J: TRBJ2-3
V: TRBV19
D: NA
size: once
CDR3: CASRGTDTQYF

J: TRBJ1-2
V: TRBV3-1/TRBV3-2
D: TRBD1
size: NA
CDR3: CASSQSGSDRGYGYTF

J: TRBJ1-1
V: TRBV6-1
D: NA
size: NA
CDR3: CASSEGSSKFEAFF

J: TRBJ2-7
V: TRBV6-6
D: NA
size: NA
CDR3: CASSYSGFEQYF

J: TRBJ1-4
V: TRBV29-1
D: NA
size: once
CDR3: CSARAGEKLFF

J: TRBJ1-2
V: TRBV6-4
D: NA
size: NA
CDR3: CASSDEYGAPGDGYTF

J: TRBJ1-5
V: TRBV7-2
D: NA
size: NA
CDR3: CASSFDGKSNQPQHF

J: TRBJ2-3
V: TRBV29-1
D: NA
size: NA
CDR3: CSVRGTVTDTQYF

J: TRBJ1-3
V: TRBV19
D: NA
size: once
CDR3: CASSIGRDRGGNTIYF

J: TRBJ2-7
V: TRBV7-2
D: NA
size: NA
CDR3: CASSLNAQGASYEQYF

J: TRBJ1-1
V: TRBV6-6
D: TRBD1
size: NA
CDR3: CASTTGVWMNTEAFF

J: TRBJ2-7
V: TRBV6-5
D: NA
size: NA
CDR3: CASSRTSNEQYF

J: TRBJ2-1
V: TRBV2
D: NA
size: NA
CDR3: CASSETNNEQFF

J: TRBJ1-5
V: TRBV29-1
D: NA
size: NA
CDR3: CSVRGSNQPQHF

J: TRBJ2-1
V: TRBV7-9
D: NA
size: NA
CDR3: CASSPSSSVGYNEQFF

J: TRBJ1-1
V: TRBV11-1
D: TRBD1
size: NA
CDR3: CASSPDRGSTEAFF

J: TRBJ2-7
V: TRBV7-9
D: NA
size: few
CDR3: CASINTSSYEQYF

J: TRBJ2-7
V: TRBV11-3
D: NA
size: NA
CDR3: CASSLEAGSSYEQYF